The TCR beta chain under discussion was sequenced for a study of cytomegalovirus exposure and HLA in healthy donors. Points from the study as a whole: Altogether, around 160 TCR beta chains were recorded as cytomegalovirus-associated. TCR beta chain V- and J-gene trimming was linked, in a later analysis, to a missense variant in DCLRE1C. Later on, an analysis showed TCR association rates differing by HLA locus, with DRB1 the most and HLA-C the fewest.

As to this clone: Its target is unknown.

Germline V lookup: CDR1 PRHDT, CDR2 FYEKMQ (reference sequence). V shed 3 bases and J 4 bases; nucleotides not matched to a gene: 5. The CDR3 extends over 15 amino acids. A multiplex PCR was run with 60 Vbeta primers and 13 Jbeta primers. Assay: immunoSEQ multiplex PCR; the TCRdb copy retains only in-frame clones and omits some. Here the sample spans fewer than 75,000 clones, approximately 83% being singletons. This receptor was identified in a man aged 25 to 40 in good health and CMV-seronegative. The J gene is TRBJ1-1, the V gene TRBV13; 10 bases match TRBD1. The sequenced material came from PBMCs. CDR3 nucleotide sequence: TGTGCCAGCAGCTTCGGGACAGGGGAAGTCACTGAAGCTTTCTTT. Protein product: CASSFGTGEVTEAFF.